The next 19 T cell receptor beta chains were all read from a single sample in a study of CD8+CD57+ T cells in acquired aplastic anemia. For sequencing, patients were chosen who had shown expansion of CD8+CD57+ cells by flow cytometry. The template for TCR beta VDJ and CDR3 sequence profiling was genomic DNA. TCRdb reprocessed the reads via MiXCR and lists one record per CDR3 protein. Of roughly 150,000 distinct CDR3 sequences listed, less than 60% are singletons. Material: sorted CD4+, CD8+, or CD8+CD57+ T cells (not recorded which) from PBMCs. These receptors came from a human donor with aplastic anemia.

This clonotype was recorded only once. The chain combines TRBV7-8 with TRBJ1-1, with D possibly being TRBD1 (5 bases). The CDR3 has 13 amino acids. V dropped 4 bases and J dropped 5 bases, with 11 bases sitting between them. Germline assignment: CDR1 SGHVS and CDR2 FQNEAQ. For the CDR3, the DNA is TGTGCCAGCAGCTACGGGGGACGAACTGAAGCTTTCTTT. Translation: CASSYGGRTEAFF.

The CDR3 DNA sequence: TGCGCCAGCAGCCAAGAAACTAGCGGAGATACGCAGTATTTT. Translating gives CASSQETSGDTQYF. The rearrangement uses TRBV4-1 and TRBJ2-3, with TRBD2 identical over 8 bases. Trimming at V came to 0 bases and at J to 5 bases, leaving 1 base not matched to a gene. The germline CDR1 and CDR2 sequences are MGHRA and YSYEKL. The CDR3 is 14 residues long.

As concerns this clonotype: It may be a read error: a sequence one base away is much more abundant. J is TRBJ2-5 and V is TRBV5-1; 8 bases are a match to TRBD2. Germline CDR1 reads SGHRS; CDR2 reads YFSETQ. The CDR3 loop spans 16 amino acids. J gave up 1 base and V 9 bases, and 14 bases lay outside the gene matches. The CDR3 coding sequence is TGCGCCAACAGTCCCGGGGGGGCGGTGGGCCAAGAGACCCAGTACTTC. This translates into CANSPGGAVGQETQYF. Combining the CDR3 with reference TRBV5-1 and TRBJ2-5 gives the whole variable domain KAGVTQTPRYLIKTRGQQVTLSCSPISGHRSVSWYQQTPGQGLQFLFEYFSETQRNKGNFPGRFSGRQFSNSRSEMNVSTLELGDSALYLCANSPGGAVGQETQYFGPGTRLLVL.

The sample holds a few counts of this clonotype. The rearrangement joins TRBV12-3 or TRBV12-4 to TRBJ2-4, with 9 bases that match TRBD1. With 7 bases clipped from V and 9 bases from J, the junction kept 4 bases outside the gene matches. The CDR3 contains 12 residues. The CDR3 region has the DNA TGTGCCAGCACCCTGACAGGGGGCATTCAGTACTTC. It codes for CASTLTGGIQYF.

The CDR3 loop is CASSPNRDRGTDTQYF. For the CDR3, the DNA is TGTGCCAGCAGTCCAAACCGGGACAGGGGCACAGATACGCAGTATTTT. J is TRBJ2-3 and V is TRBV6-2 or TRBV6-3, with TRBD1 matching over 9 bases. Germline V CDR1 and CDR2: MNHEY, SVGEGT. This CDR3 comprises 16 residues. The ends lost 5 bases at V and 1 base at J; junction bases unmatched: 7.

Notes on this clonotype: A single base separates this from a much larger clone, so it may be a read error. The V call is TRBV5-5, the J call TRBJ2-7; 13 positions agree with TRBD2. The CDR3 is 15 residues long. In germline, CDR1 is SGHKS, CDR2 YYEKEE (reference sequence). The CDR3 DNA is TGTGCCAGCAGCCTGGAGGGACTAGCGGGGCGCGAGCTGTACTTC. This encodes CASSLEGLAGRELYF.

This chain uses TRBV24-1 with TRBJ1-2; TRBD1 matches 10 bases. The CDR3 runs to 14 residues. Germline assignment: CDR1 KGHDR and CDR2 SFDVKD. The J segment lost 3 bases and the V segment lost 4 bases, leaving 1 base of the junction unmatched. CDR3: CATSDGTGDYGYTF. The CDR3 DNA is TGTGCCACCAGTGACGGGACAGGGGACTATGGCTACACCTTC.

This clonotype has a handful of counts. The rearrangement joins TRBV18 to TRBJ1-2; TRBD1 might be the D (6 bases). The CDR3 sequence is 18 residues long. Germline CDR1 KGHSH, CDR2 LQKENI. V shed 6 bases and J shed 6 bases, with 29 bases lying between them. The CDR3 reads CASSRAVPWTAKENGYTF. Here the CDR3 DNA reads TGTGCCAGCTCGCGTGCCGTTCCCTGGACAGCCAAAGAGAATGGCTACACCTTC. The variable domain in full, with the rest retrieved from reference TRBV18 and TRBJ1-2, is NAGVMQNPRHLVRRRGQEARLRCSPMKGHSHVYWYRQLPEEGLKFMVYLQKENIIDESGMPKERFSAEFPKEGPSILRIQQVVRGDSAAYFCASSRAVPWTAKENGYTFGSGTRLTVV.

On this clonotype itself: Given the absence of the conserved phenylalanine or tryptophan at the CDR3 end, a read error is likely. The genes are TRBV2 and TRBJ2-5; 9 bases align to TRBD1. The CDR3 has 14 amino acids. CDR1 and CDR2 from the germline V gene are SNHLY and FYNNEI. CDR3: CVSRGTGLQETQYL. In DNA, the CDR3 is TGTGTCAGCAGGGGGACAGGGCTACAAGAGACCCAGTACCTC.

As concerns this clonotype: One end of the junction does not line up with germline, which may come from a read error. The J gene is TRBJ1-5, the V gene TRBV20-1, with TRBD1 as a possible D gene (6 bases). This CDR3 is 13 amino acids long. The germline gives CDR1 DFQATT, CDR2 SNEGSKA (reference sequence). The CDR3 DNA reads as TGCAGTGCTGGAGGGGGGCCGGCCCAGCTCCAGCATTTT. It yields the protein CSAGGGPAQLQHF.

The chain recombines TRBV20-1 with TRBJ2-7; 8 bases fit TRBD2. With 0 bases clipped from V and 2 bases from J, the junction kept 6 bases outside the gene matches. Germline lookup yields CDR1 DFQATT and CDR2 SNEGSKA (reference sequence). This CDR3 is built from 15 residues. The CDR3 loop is CSARDPIGGAYEQYF. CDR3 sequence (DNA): TGCAGTGCTAGAGACCCAATCGGGGGGGCCTACGAGCAGTACTTC.

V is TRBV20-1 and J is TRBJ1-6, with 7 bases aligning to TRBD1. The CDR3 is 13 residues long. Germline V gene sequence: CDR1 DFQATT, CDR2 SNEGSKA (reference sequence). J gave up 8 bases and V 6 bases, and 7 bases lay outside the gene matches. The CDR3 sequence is CSAKTGIDSPLHF. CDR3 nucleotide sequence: TGCAGTGCAAAGACAGGGATTGATTCACCCCTCCACTTT.

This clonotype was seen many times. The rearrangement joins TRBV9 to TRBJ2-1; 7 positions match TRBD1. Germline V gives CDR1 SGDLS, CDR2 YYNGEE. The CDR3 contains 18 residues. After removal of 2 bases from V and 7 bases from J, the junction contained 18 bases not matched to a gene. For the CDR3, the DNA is TGTGCCAGCAGCGTGGACCCCGGACAGGTCAGATTGAAAAATGAGCAGTTCTTC. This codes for CASSVDPGQVRLKNEQFF.

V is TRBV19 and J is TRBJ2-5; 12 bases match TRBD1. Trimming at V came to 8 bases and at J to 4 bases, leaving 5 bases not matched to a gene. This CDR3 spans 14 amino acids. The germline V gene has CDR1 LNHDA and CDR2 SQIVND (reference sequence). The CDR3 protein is CASSGTGGVETQYF. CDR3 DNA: TGTGCCAGTTCCGGGACAGGGGGCGTAGAGACCCAGTACTTC.

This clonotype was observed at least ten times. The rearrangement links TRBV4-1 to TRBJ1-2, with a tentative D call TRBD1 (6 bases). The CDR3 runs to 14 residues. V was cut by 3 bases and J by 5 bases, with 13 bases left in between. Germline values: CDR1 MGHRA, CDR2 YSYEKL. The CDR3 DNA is TGCGCCAGCAGCCAGCCCCCGGGGGCGTATGGCTACACCTTC. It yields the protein CASSQPPGAYGYTF.

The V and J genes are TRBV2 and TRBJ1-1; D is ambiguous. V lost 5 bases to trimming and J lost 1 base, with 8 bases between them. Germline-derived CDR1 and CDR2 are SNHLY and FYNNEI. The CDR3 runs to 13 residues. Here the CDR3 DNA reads TGTGCCAGCAGTATAGATGAGAACACTGAAGCTTTCTTT. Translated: CASSIDENTEAFF.

The CDR3 nucleotides read TGTGCCATCATGAAAGGAACCAACTATGGCTACACCTTC. Amino acids: CAIMKGTNYGYTF. This chain links TRBV10-3 with TRBJ1-2; D not certain. V lost 7 bases, J lost 2 bases, and 11 bases lay in between. Per the germline V gene, CDR1 is ENHRY and CDR2 is SYGVKD. This CDR3 contains 13 residues.

CDR3 region: CSVVAGSGYTF. For the CDR3, the DNA is TGCAGCGTTGTAGCGGGGAGTGGCTACACCTTC. The gene calls are TRBV29-1 and TRBJ1-2; D remains unclear. Germline CDR1 reads SQVTM; CDR2 reads ANQGSEA. V was cut by 4 bases and J by 7 bases, with 10 bases left in between. The CDR3 totals 11 residues.

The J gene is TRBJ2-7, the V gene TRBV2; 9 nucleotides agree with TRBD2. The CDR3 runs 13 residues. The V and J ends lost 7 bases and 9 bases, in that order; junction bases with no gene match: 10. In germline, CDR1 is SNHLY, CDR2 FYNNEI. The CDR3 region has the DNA TGTGCCAGCAAATTCCCAGCGGGAGGAGTGCAGTACGTC. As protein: CASKFPAGGVQYV.